Here is one T cell receptor beta chain with its context. Its antigen is currently unknown. This sample is drawn from a study of CD8+CD57+ T cells in acquired aplastic anemia. Study-wide findings and caveats: The number of CD8+ CDR3 sequences shared by patients and controls was twenty-nine.

Previously, flow cytometry had revealed CD8+CD57+ cell expansion in the patients chosen for sequencing. There were no patients without severe acquired aplastic anemia. The CDR3 is 11 amino acids. Germline CDR1 is SQVTM and CDR2 is ANQGSEA. Trimming cost V 4 bases and J 8 bases, with 11 bases left between them. According to the study, genomic DNA was the template for TCR beta VDJ and CDR3 profiling. Using its own MiXCR run on the reads, TCRdb lists one record per CDR3 protein. The sample yields about 200,000 distinct CDR3 sequences, 65% seen once. The clonotype comes from a human donor with aplastic anemia. The J gene is TRBJ1-2, the V gene TRBV29-1; no reliable D call. Source material: sorted CD4+, CD8+, or CD8+CD57+ T cells (not recorded which) from PBMCs. CDR3 sequence reads: CSVVSLRGYTF. CDR3 coding DNA: TGCAGCGTTGTATCCTTGCGGGGCTACACCTTC. The entire variable domain, with the rest obtained from reference TRBV29-1 and TRBJ1-2, is as follows: SAVISQKPSRDICQRGTSLTIQCQVDSQVTMMFWYRQQPGQSLTLIATANQGSEATYESGFVIDKFPISRPNLTFSTLTVSNMSPEDSSIYLCSVVSLRGYTFGSGTRLTVV.